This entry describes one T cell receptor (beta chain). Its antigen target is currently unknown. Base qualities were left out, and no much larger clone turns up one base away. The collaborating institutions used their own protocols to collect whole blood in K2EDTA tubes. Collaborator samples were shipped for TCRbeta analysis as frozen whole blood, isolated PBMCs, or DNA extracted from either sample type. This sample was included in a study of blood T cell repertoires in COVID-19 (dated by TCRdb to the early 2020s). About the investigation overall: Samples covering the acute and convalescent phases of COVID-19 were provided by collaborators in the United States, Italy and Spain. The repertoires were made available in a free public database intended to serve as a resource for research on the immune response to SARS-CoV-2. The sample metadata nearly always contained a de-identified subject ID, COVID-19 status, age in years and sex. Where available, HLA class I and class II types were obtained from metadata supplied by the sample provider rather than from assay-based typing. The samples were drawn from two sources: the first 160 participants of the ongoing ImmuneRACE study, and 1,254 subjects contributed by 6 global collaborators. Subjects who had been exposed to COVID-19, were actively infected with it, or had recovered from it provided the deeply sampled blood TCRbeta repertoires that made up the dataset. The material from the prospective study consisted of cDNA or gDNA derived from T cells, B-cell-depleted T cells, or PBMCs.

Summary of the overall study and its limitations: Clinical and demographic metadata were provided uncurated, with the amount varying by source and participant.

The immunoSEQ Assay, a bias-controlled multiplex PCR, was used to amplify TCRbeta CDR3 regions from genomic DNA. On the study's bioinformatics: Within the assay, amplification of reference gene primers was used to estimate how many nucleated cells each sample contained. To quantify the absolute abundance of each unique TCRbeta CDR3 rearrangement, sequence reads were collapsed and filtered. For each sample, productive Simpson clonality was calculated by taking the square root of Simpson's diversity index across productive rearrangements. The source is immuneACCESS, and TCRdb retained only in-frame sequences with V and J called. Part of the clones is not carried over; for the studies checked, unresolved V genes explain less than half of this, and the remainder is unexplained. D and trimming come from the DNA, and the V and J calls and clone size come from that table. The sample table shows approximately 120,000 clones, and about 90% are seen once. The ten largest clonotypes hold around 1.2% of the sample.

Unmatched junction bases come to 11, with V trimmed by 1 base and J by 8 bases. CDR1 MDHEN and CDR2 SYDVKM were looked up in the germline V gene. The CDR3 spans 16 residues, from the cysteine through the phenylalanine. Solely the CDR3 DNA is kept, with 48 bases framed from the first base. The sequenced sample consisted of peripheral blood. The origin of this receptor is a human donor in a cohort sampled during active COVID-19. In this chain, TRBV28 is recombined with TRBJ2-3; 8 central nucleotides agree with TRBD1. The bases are TGTGCCAGCAGTTTATACCAGACAGGGGAGAAAGGTACGCAGTATTTT. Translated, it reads CASSLYQTGEKGTQYF. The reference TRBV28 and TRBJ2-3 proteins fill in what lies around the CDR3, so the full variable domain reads DVKVTQSSRYLVKRTGEKVFLECVQDMDHENMFWYRQDPGLGLRLIYFSYDVKMKEKGDIPEGYSVSREKKERFSLILESASTNQTSMYLCASSLYQTGEKGTQYFGPGTRLTVL.